This entry features one T cell receptor beta chain sequence. The data were taken from a study of T cell changes during pregnancy in multiple sclerosis. The assay was immunoSEQ multiplex PCR, and TCRdb's table has in-frame clones only and misses some. The table records approximately 100,000 clones, 90% to 95% of them present only once. V lost 2 bases, J lost 6 bases, and 17 bases lay in between. Germline CDR1 and CDR2: MNHEY and SVGAGI. The CDR3 is 15 amino acids. The source of this sequence is a female donor with multiple sclerosis, enrolled in a pregnancy study. This chain uses TRBV6-5 with TRBJ2-7; D is possibly TRBD1 (5 bases). This sample comprised peripheral blood, obtained in the first trimester of pregnancy. CDR3 residues: CASSYLPLGRVEQYF. DNA for the CDR3: TGTGCCAGCAGTTACCTCCCCCTCGGCAGGGTCGAGCAGTACTTC.